Below, 5 T cell receptor beta chains from the same sample are listed, as sequenced in a study of blood T cell repertoires in COVID-19. Using immunoSEQ multiplex PCR, the repertoire was profiled, and TCRdb retains in-frame clones only, with some absent. The sample consists of about 150,000 clones, approximately 80% of them appearing once. The sequenced material came from peripheral blood. The source of these receptors is a woman aged 45-59 years with acute or convalescent COVID-19.

This chain links TRBV19 with TRBJ1-2, with 9 bases matching TRBD1. This CDR3 is 15 amino acids long. Germline CDR1 LNHDA, CDR2 SQIVND (reference sequence). V lost 1 base and J lost 7; bases outside the gene matches: 7. The CDR3 protein is CASSIAPGQGSGYTF. CDR3 DNA: TGTGCCAGTAGTATAGCCCCGGGACAGGGAAGTGGCTACACCTTC. Supplemented by reference TRBV19 and TRBJ1-2, the full variable domain reads DGGITQSPKYLFRKEGQNVTLSCEQNLNHDAMYWYRQDPGQGLRLIYYSQIVNDFQKGDIAEGYSVSREKKESFPLTVTSAQKNPTAFYLCASSIAPGQGSGYTFGSGTRLTVV.

The rearrangement links TRBV5-1 to TRBJ2-5; 9 nucleotides agree with TRBD2. The V segment lost 7 bases and the J segment 2 bases; nucleotides outside the gene matches: 3. The CDR3 extends over 13 amino acids. Germline CDR1 reads SGHRS; CDR2 reads YFSETQ. DNA for the CDR3: TGCGCCAGCGGAGGACTAGCGCAAGAGACCCAGTACTTC. It encodes CASGGLAQETQYF.

J is TRBJ1-4 and V is TRBV9; TRBD1 matches at 8 bases. Germline V CDR1 and CDR2: SGDLS, YYNGEE. The ends lost 1 base at V and 6 bases at J; junction bases unmatched: 5. The CDR3 sequence is 15 residues long. This chain's CDR3 is CASSVSTGVDEKLFF. The CDR3 DNA reads TGTGCCAGCAGCGTATCGACAGGGGTGGATGAAAAACTGTTTTTT.

There are a few counts of this clone. The rearrangement links TRBV2 to TRBJ2-3; D is unclear. Germline CDR1 and CDR2: SNHLY and FYNNEI. Trimming removed 3 bases at V and 0 bases at J, with 10 bases between. The CDR3 runs to 15 residues. CDR3 residues: CASSEGSPSTDTQYF. DNA for the CDR3: TGTGCCAGCAGTGAGGGTAGCCCAAGCACAGATACGCAGTATTTT.

CDR3 residues: CASSLAPGIQTEDYGYTF. In DNA form, the CDR3 reads TGTGCCAGCAGCTTAGCACCAGGGATACAGACTGAGGACTATGGCTACACCTTC. This chain uses TRBV11-2 with TRBJ1-2, with D possibly being TRBD1 (5 bases). The ends were cut back, 1 base at V and 3 bases at J, with 21 bases in the middle. Germline V CDR1 and CDR2: SGHAT, FQNNGV. This CDR3 comprises 18 residues.